Sequencing of this TCR beta chain was carried out in a study of blood T cells in healthy people across ages. Study conclusions and caveats: Compared with aged donors, long-lived donors showed fewer expanded clones, suggesting selection.

The total RNA that was extracted per sample amounted to at least 5 micrograms. With V trimmed by 4 bases and J by 4 bases, 10 bases remained unmatched. The CDR3 spans 16 residues. Germline CDR1 SGHNT, CDR2 YYREEE (reference sequence). A second PCR, run for roughly 7 to 11 cycles, used a sample-barcoded 5' primer plus a J-beta primer mix. In TCRdb, the 5' RACE reads were re-called with MiXCR into one record per CDR3 protein. The repertoire has 580,000 or so distinct CDR3 sequences, around 50% of them found once; the top ten carry around 25%. About this clonotype itself: The antigen remains undetermined.

This rearrangement joins TRBV5-4 to TRBJ2-1; 8 nucleotides match TRBD2. Sequencing input: blood. This receptor was taken from an elderly man in good health. CDR3 DNA: TGTGCCAGCAGCCCCGGCGGGTTAGCGGGGTACAATGAGCAGTTCTTC. This translates into CASSPGGLAGYNEQFF. The entire variable domain, with the rest obtained from reference TRBV5-4 and TRBJ2-1, is as follows: ETGVTQSPTHLIKTRGQQVTLRCSSQSGHNTVSWYQQALGQGPQFIFQYYREEENGRGNFPPRFSGLQFPNYSSELNVNALELDDSALYLCASSPGGLAGYNEQFFGPGTRLTVL.